This T cell receptor (beta chain) was obtained from a study of T cell changes during pregnancy in multiple sclerosis. Clones were read by immunoSEQ multiplex PCR, and TCRdb kept only the in-frame ones, dropping some. The top ten hold more than 0.3% of the sample, which has 40,000 to 60,000 clones, approximately 92% seen once. The CDR3 runs to 14 residues. Germline assignment: CDR1 SNHLY and CDR2 FYNNEI. Between the trimmed V and J ends, which lost 5 bases and 1 base, there was a span of 11 bases. This receptor was identified in a female donor with multiple sclerosis, enrolled in a pregnancy study. The rearrangement uses TRBV2 and TRBJ1-1; the D is unclear. The sample was CD4+ T cells from peripheral blood mononuclear cells, taken before pregnancy. CDR3 loop: CASSLDGGNTEAFF. In DNA form, the CDR3 reads TGTGCCAGCAGTTTGGATGGCGGGAACACTGAAGCTTTCTTT. Supplemented by reference TRBV2 and TRBJ1-1, the full variable domain reads EPEVTQTPSHQVTQMGQEVILRCVPISNHLYFYWYRQILGQKVEFLVSFYNNEISEKSEIFDDQFSVERPDGSNFTLKIRSTKLEDSAMYFCASSLDGGNTEAFFGQGTRLTVV.